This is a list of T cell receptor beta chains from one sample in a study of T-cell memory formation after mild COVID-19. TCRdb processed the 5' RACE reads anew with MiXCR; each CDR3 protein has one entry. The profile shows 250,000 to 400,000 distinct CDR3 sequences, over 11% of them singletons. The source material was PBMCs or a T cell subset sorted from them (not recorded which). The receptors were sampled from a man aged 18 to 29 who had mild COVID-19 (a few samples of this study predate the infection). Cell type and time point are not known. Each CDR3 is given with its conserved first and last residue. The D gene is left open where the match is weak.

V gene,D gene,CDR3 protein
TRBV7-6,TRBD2,CASSLERGRSYNEQFF
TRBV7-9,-,CARNPLSSGNTIYF
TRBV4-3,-,CASSRSGANYGYTF
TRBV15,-,CATSRGGLYEQYF
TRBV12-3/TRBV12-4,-,CASGRTDSNSPLHF
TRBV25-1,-,CASSEADTYEQYF
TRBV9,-,CASRVTTGHGELFF
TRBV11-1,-,CASSLAIRNTEAFF
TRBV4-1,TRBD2,CASSPPGRGGLYEQYF
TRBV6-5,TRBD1,CASSHDRGAYEQYF
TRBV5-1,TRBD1,CASRRGTGQAFF
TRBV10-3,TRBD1,CATQRDRGIRSPLHF
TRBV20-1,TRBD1,CSASGRGFQPQHF
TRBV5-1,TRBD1,CASSLEGTGDTGELFF
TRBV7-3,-,CASSSQGGDTQYF
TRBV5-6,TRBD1,CASSLKATGGNRGNIQYF
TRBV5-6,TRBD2,CASSPGRGAITSYNEQFF
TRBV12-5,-,CASGLRGAGNEQFF
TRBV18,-,CASSSGGRANDYSNQPQHF
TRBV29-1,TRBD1,CSVGRDSNQPQHF
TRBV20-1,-,CSASLSETQYF
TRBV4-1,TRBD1,CASSQESYGTGGGYTF
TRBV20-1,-,CSARYTPEGRETQYF
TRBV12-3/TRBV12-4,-,CASSLARPENTEAFF
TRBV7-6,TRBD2,CASSPRGGGARMGETQYF
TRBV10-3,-,CAISGGVGAYEQFF
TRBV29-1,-,CSVSTAFEKLFF
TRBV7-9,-,CASSARQAKLEKLFF
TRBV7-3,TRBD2,CASSPPGLAGRNEQFF
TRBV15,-,CATSRDGSGANVLTF
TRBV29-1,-,CSVGSGRGGDQPQHF
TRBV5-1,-,CASSLEAAMNTEAFF
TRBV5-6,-,CASSPPGRREETQYF
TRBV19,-,CASSIVGDQPQHF
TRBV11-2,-,CASSLGGRPSGSPLHF
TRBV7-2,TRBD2,CASSPVAGAISTDTQYF
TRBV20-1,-,CSASQSTQTQYF
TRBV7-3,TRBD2,CASSPRRSSGGGSSYNEQFF
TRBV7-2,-,CASSWGGRTDTQYF
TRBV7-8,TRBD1,CASSSWTGTVIYGYTF
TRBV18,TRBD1,CASSPPKTGFGETQYF
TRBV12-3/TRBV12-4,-,CASIGPAGTEAFF
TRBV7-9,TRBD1,CASSSSDRGIYEQYF
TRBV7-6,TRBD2,CASSLGRAGSSYNEQFF
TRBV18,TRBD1,CASSPRTGDKAFF
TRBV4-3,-,CASSQDRGLENNEQFF
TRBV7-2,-,CASSPRGAPYIQQFF
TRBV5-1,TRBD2,CASSLAIAGGGSYNEQFF
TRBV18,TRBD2,CASSETGGSYNEQFF
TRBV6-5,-,CASSPDWTQETQYF
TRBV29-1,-,CSVAWGAQETQYF